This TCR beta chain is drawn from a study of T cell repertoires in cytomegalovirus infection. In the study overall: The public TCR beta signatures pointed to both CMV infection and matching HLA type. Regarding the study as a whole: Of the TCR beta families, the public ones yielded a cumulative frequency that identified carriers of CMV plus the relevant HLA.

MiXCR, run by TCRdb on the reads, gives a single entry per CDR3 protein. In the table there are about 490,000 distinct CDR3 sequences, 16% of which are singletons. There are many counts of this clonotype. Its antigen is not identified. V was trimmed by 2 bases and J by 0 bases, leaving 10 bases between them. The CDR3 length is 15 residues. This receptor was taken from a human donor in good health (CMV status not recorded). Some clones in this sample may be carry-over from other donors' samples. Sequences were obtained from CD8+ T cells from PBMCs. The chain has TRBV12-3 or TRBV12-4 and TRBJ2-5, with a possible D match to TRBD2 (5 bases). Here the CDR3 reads CASSLLANNQETQYF. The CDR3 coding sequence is TGTGCCAGCAGTTTACTAGCAAATAACCAAGAGACCCAGTACTTC.